This T cell receptor beta chain comes out of a study of radiotherapy plus CTLA-4 blockade in lung cancer. Study details: Disease control was present in roughly a third of patients, and objective responses in roughly 17%.

This clone was recorded a few times. This CDR3 has 13 amino acids. V was trimmed by 4 bases and J by 8 bases, leaving 14 bases between them. The V gene's germline CDR1 is SGHNT and CDR2 YENEEA. Sequenced by immunoSEQ multiplex PCR; TCRdb stores in-frame clones only, minus some. The table shows about 97,000 clones, with about 70% occurring only once. The chain carries TRBV11-3 and TRBJ1-2, with D maybe TRBD1 (6 bases). The receptor was derived from a human donor with non-small cell lung cancer who had a partial response to radiotherapy plus ipilimumab. Some clones in this sample may be carry-over from other donors' samples. The sample was peripheral blood, taken from a patient treated with radiotherapy plus ipilimumab. The CDR3 DNA reads as TGTGCCAGCAGCTATGAAGCAGGGGAGGGCTACACCTTC. Translating gives CASSYEAGEGYTF.